This TCR beta chain was sequenced for a study of technical replicates of blood from a handful of donors. Generated by immunoSEQ multiplex PCR, the TCRdb table keeps only in-frame clones and is missing some. The table lists roughly 90,000 clones, around 96% of them singletons. From germline, CDR1 is SGHRS and CDR2 YFSETQ. Unmatched junction bases numbered 10, after V lost 3 bases and J lost 0 bases. This CDR3 has 19 amino acids. The V and J genes are TRBV5-1 and TRBJ2-1; 12 bases are shared with TRBD2. This clonotype was obtained from a human donor in good health. The sample consisted of T cells isolated from PBMCs. CDR3 in amino acids: CASSSGQKTSGSSYNEQFF. The CDR3 DNA reads TGCGCCAGCAGCTCGGGACAGAAGACTAGCGGGAGCTCCTACAATGAGCAGTTCTTC.